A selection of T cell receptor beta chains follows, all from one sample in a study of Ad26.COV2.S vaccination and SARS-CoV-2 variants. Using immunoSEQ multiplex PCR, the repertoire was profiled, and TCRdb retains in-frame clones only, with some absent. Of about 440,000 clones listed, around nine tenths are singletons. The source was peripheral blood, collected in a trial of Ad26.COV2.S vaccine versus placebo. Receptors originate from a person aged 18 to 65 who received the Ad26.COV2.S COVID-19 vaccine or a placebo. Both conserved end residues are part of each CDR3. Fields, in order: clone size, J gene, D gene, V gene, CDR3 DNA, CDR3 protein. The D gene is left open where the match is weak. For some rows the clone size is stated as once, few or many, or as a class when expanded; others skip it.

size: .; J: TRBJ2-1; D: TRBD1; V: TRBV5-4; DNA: TGTGCCAGCAGCAAGCCCGGACAGGGAATCTACAATGAGCAGTTCTTC; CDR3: CASSKPGQGIYNEQFF
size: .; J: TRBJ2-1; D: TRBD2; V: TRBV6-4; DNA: TGTGCCAGCAGCCACGAAGCGGGAGTGGGAAATGAGCAGTTCTTC; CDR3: CASSHEAGVGNEQFF
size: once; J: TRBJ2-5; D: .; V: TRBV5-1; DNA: TGCGCCAGCAGTTACCAGCTCCAAGAGACCCAGTACTTC; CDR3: CASSYQLQETQYF
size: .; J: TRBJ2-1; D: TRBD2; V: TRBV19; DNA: TGTGCCAGTACCCCCTTAAGGCGGGAGGGCCTTGGGAATGAGCAGTTCTTC; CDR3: CASTPLRREGLGNEQFF
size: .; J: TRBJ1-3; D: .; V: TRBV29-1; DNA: TGCAGCGTCCTCATAGGACAGATCTCTGGAAACACCATATATTTT; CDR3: CSVLIGQISGNTIYF
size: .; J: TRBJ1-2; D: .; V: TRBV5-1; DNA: TGCGCCAGCAGCCGGCAACAGGGTAAATATGGCTACACCTTC; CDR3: CASSRQQGKYGYTF
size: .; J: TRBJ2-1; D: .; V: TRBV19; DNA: TGTGCCAGTAGTATAGGCACCAACAATGAGCAGTTCTTC; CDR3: CASSIGTNNEQFF
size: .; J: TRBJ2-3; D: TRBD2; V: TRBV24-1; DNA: TGTGCCACCAGTGAGCCGACTAGCGGGATTGGCACAGATACGCAGTATTTT; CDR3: CATSEPTSGIGTDTQYF
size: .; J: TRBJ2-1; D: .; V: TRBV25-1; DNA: TGTGCCAGCAGTGAATTGCTAGTTTATGAGCAGTTCTTC; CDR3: CASSELLVYEQFF
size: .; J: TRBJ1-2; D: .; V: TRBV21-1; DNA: TGTGCCAGCAGCCCCCTCGCGGTCGATCCGGGACAGGGGGGCTACACCTTC; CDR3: CASSPLAVDPGQGGYTF
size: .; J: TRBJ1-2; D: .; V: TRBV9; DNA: TGTGCCAGCAGCGTAGATCCACAGGGTAGATGGAATGGCTACACCTTC; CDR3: CASSVDPQGRWNGYTF
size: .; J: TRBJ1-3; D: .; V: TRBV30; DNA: TGTGCCTGGAGTGCCTCGGTTTCTTCGGGAAACACCATATATTTT; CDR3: CAWSASVSSGNTIYF
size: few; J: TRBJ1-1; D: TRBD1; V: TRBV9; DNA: TGTGCCAGCAGCCGTCAAGGACAGGGGATGAACACTGAAGCTTTCTTT; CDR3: CASSRQGQGMNTEAFF
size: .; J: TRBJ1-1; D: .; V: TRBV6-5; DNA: TGTGCCAGCAGTTACGGGGACTCTAACACTGAAGCTTTCTTT; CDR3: CASSYGDSNTEAFF
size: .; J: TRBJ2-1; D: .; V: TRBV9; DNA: TGTGCCAGCACCCCATCTAGTGAGGGATACAATGAGCAGTTCTTC; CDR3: CASTPSSEGYNEQFF
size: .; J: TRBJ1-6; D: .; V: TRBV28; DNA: TGTGCCAGCTGTGACTCCCTGGTTAATTCACCCCTCCACTTT; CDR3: CASCDSLVNSPLHF
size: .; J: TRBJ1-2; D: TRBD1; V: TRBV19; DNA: TGTGCCAGTAATAGGGGACAGGAGGTTCACACCTTC; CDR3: CASNRGQEVHTF
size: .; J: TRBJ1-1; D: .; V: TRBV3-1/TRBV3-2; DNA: TGTGCCAGCAGACACAGATCGGGGGGGAGCACTGAAGCTTTCTTT; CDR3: CASRHRSGGSTEAFF
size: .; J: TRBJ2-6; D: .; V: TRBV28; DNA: TGTGCCAGCAGTACCACAGGGCTAGGAGGGGCCAACGTCCTGACTTTC; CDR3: CASSTTGLGGANVLTF
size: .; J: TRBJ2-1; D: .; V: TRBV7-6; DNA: TGTGCCAGCAGCTTAGGCGGGGACAGCTCCTACAATGAGCAGTTCTTC; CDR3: CASSLGGDSSYNEQFF
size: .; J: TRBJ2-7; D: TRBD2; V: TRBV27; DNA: TGTGCCAGCAGTTCCACCCTCCTAGCGGGAGTCGTACAAGGGCAGTACTTC; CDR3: CASSSTLLAGVVQGQYF
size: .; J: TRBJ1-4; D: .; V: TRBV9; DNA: TGTGCCAGCAGCGCCCGAGGTGGCACTAATGAAAAACTGTTTTTT; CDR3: CASSARGGTNEKLFF
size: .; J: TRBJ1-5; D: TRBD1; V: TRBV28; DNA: TGTGCCAGCTTAGGACAGGGGGATCAGCCCCAGCATTTT; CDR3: CASLGQGDQPQHF
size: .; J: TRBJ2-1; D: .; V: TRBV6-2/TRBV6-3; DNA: TGTGCCAGCAGCCCGCGGAATTACAATGAGCAGTTCTTC; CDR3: CASSPRNYNEQFF
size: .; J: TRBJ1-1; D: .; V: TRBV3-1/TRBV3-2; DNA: TGTGCCAGCAGCCGGACAGAGTTCGGCAGAGCTTTCTTT; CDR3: CASSRTEFGRAFF
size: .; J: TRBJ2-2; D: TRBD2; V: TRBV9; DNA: TGTGCCAGCCCCCCGAAGGGACTAGCGGGAGGCACCGGGGAGCTGTTTTTT; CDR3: CASPPKGLAGGTGELFF
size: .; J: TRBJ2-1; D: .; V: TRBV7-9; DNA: TGTGCCAGCAGCACTCGAAGGGAGCAGTTCTTC; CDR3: CASSTRREQFF
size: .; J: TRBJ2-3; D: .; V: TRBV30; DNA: TGTGCCTGGAGTGTGACCAGGGGCACAGATACGCAGTATTTT; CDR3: CAWSVTRGTDTQYF
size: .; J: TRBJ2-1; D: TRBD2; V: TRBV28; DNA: TGTGCCAGCAGTTCTAGCGGGAGTGTTGGTGAGCAGTTCTTC; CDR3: CASSSSGSVGEQFF
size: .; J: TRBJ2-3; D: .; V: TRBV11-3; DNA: TGTGCCAGCAGCCTTGATCCTGCTAGGGGAGATACGCAGTATTTT; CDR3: CASSLDPARGDTQYF
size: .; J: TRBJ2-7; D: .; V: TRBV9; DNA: TGTGCCAGCAGCGTAGACGATAGCGGCAGCCGCGAGCAGTACTTC; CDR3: CASSVDDSGSREQYF
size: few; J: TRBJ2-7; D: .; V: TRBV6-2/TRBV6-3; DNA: TGTGCCAGCAGTCCCTCCTACGAGCAGTACTTC; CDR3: CASSPSYEQYF
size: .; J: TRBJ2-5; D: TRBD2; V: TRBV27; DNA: TGTGCCACCGGGGGCGGGAGGGCCCCCTGGGAGACCCAGTACTTC; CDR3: CATGGGRAPWETQYF
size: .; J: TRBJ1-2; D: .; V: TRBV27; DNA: TGTGCCAGCAGTTTATTGGCAGGGGCTAACTATGGCTACACCTTC; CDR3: CASSLLAGANYGYTF
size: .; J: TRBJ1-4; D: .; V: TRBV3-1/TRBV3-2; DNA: TGTGCCAGCAGCCTCCGAGTCAGGAGGGTCGAAAAACTGTTTTTT; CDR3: CASSLRVRRVEKLFF
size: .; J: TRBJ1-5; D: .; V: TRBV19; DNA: TGTGCCAGTAGTATCGAGCGGCCCCTGAAAAATCAGCCCCAGCATTTT; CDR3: CASSIERPLKNQPQHF
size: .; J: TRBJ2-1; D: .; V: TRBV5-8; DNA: TGTGCCAGCACTCTAAGCGGAGCCCCTTTGAATGAGCAGTTCTTC; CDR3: CASTLSGAPLNEQFF
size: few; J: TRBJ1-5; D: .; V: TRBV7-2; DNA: TGTGCCAGCAGCCGTCCGGGTGGCAATCAGCCCCAGCATTTT; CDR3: CASSRPGGNQPQHF
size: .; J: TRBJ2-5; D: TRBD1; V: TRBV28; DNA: TGTGCCAGCAGTTTATGGGGACAGGGGTCCCAAGAGACCCAGTACTTC; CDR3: CASSLWGQGSQETQYF
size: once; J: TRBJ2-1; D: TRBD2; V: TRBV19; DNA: TGTGCCAGTAGTATAAGGCGGGGGGCCACCGGGAATGAGCAGTTCTTC; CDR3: CASSIRRGATGNEQFF
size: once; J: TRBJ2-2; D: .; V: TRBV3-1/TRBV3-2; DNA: TGTGCCAGCAGCCTTCGCCGGGGAAATATAAACACCGGGGAGCTGTTTTTT; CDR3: CASSLRRGNINTGELFF
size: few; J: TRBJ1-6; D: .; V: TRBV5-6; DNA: TGTGCCAGCAGCTTGTTTCGTGGACAGTCTAATTCACCCCTCCACTTT; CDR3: CASSLFRGQSNSPLHF
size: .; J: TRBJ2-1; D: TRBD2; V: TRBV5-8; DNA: TGTGCCAGCAGCCTTATACGACTAGCGGGAGGACCCTACAATGAGCAGTTCTTC; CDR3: CASSLIRLAGGPYNEQFF
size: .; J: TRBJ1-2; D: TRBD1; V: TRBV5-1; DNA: TGCGCCAGCAGCGGAACCGGGACAGCCTATGGCTACACCTTC; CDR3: CASSGTGTAYGYTF